The clone carrying this T cell receptor beta chain was seen at least ten times. A much larger clonotype is one base distant, so this may be a read error. The CDR3 end shows no conserved phenylalanine or tryptophan, and so a read error is likely. TCRdb reprocessed the multiplex PCR reads with MiXCR, giving one entry per CDR3 protein. The sample yields some 250,000 distinct CDR3 sequences, nearly 35% seen once. This specimen belongs to a study of breast tumors, draining lymph nodes, adjacent tissues. CDR3 length: 16 amino acids. V was pared by 2 bases and J by 1 base, with 5 bases of the junction left unmatched. Germline V gene data show CDR1 as LNHDA and CDR2 as SQIVND (reference sequence). Samples came from axillary lymph nodes draining the breast cancer.

V and J are TRBV19 and TRBJ2-5; 9 nucleotides line up with TRBD2. The sample taken for sequencing was axillary lymph node tissue. This TCR was recovered from a female donor with breast cancer. Some clones in this sample may be carry-over from other donors' samples. The CDR3 loop is CASSIRLAGAQETQYS. Written as DNA, the CDR3 is TGTGCCAGTAGTATAAGGTTAGCGGGGGCCCAAGAGACCCAGTACTCC.